Listed below are T cell receptor beta chains from one sample, sequenced in a study of cytomegalovirus exposure and HLA in healthy donors. TCRdb keeps only in-frame clones here, not all; method: immunoSEQ multiplex PCR. This table has about 250,000 clones, about 90% appearing once. The sample consisted of PBMCs. Receptors were obtained from a man aged 18 to 30 in good health and CMV-seropositive. Each CDR3 is given with its conserved first and last residue. The order of the fields is V gene, J gene, clone size, D gene, CDR3 DNA, CDR3 protein. The D gene is left open where the match is weak. Size values are once, few and many counts, or a class for expanded clones, and some rows have none.

>TRBV2|TRBJ2-3|NA|TRBD2
TGTGCCGGGGTTACGGGAGGGAGGGGAGATACGCAGTATTTT
CAGVTGGRGDTQYF
>TRBV5-1|TRBJ2-5|NA|NA
TGCGCCAGCAGCCCCAGAGGGCACAATATCGGAGAGACCCAGTACTTC
CASSPRGHNIGETQYF
>TRBV18|TRBJ1-1|once|NA
TGTGCCAGCTCACCAGCTTGGTCCGGGGCCGCTTTCTTT
CASSPAWSGAAFF
>TRBV2|TRBJ2-1|NA|TRBD2
TGTGCCACTTCGGGACTAGCGTTAAAGGGAAGGGACTACAATGAGCAGTTCTTC
CATSGLALKGRDYNEQFF
>TRBV30|TRBJ1-3|NA|NA
TGTGCCTGGGGCCTCGGCATAGGAAACACCATATATTTT
CAWGLGIGNTIYF
>TRBV11-2|TRBJ2-7|few|NA
TGTGCCAGCAGCCCCCGAGGGTCCTACGAGCAGTACTTC
CASSPRGSYEQYF
>TRBV27|TRBJ1-4|NA|NA
TGTGCCAGCAGGGATACAGGTGGTGAGAGTGAAAAACTGTTTTTT
CASRDTGGESEKLFF
>TRBV6-5|TRBJ1-2|NA|NA
TGTGCCAGCAGTTACTCGAATAGTGGCAGGGGATATGGCTACACCTTC
CASSYSNSGRGYGYTF
>TRBV30|TRBJ1-2|NA|NA
TGTGCCTGGAGTGTTAGGGCTGGCTACACCTTC
CAWSVRAGYTF
>TRBV9|TRBJ1-1|NA|TRBD1
TGTGCCAGCAGCGTCGCTTTACCCGGGACAGGGATGGCCGAAGCTTTCTTT
CASSVALPGTGMAEAFF
>TRBV7-9|TRBJ2-7|NA|NA
TGTGCCAGCAGCTTCCGGCCCTACGAGCAGTACTTC
CASSFRPYEQYF
>TRBV20-1|TRBJ2-1|NA|NA
TGCAGTGCTAGCGGGGAGTTTGAGCAGTTCTTC
CSASGEFEQFF
>TRBV2|TRBJ2-2|NA|NA
TGTGCCAGCAGTGCGTTTTTCACCGGGGAGCTGTTTTTT
CASSAFFTGELFF
>TRBV7-2|TRBJ2-1|NA|NA
TGTGCCAGCAGCTTAGTGGCAAACTCGCGTTACAATGAGCAGTTCTTC
CASSLVANSRYNEQFF
>TRBV21-1|TRBJ2-5|few|NA
TGTGCCAGCAGAAGAACTGGCCCGAGACTAGCAGAGACCCAGTACTTC
CASRRTGPRLAETQYF
>TRBV5-1|TRBJ2-2|NA|TRBD1
TGCGCCAGCAGCTTCCTTAGGGGGCTGGACACCGGGGAGCTGTTTTTT
CASSFLRGLDTGELFF
>TRBV30|TRBJ1-2|NA|NA
TGTGCCTGGAGCCAAGGCTATGGCTACACCTTC
CAWSQGYGYTF
>TRBV7-6|TRBJ1-3|once|NA
TGTGCCAGCAGCTTAGATGTCGGACACACCATATATTTT
CASSLDVGHTIYF
>TRBV9|TRBJ1-1|NA|NA
TGTGCCAGCAGCGTAGGAGAGGGGTACTCGCCTGAAGCTTTCTTT
CASSVGEGYSPEAFF
>TRBV7-9|TRBJ1-2|NA|TRBD1
TGTGCCAGCAGCTTCGGCGACAGGGTGGTCTATGGCTACACCTTC
CASSFGDRVVYGYTF
>TRBV6-1|TRBJ1-4|NA|NA
TGTGCCAGCAGTGTCCACGGTGGGGGGGGTGATGAAAAACTGTTTTTT
CASSVHGGGGDEKLFF
>TRBV5-1|TRBJ1-5|NA|NA
TGCGCCAGCAGCGGGGGGGGCCCCAATCAGCCCCAGCATTTT
CASSGGGPNQPQHF
>TRBV27|TRBJ2-6|NA|TRBD1
TGTGCCAGCAGTTCGAGGCCCCCGGGACAGGGGATCTCTGGGGCCAACGTCCTGACTTTC
CASSSRPPGQGISGANVLTF
>TRBV2|TRBJ1-5|NA|NA
TGTGCCAGCAGCCTGGATCGGGTTCAGCCCCAGCATTTT
CASSLDRVQPQHF
>TRBV15|TRBJ1-1|NA|NA
TGTGCCACCAGTAAACCCTACAGGGCCACTGAAGCTTTCTTT
CATSKPYRATEAFF
>TRBV30|TRBJ2-1|NA|NA
TGTGCCTGGAGTGTACGGCGGGGACACAAGTGGAATGAGCAGTTCTTC
CAWSVRRGHKWNEQFF
>TRBV2|TRBJ1-2|NA|TRBD1
TGTGCCAGCAGTGCGGACAGGGGAGACTATGGCTACACCTTC
CASSADRGDYGYTF
>TRBV20-1|TRBJ2-3|NA|NA
TGCAGTGCTAGTTGGTTGGATACGCAGTATTTT
CSASWLDTQYF
>TRBV4-2|TRBJ2-3|NA|TRBD2
TGTGCCAGCAGCCATTACCTAGCGGGATCCCACACAGATACGCAGTATTTT
CASSHYLAGSHTDTQYF
>TRBV18|TRBJ2-1|NA|TRBD1
TGTGCCAGCTCACTCGAACAGGGGCGGAATGAGCAGTTCTTC
CASSLEQGRNEQFF
>TRBV30|TRBJ2-4|NA|NA
TGTGCCTGGAGTATACAGGGGAGAGTCGGGGGCAAAAACATTCAGTACTTC
CAWSIQGRVGGKNIQYF
>TRBV4-3|TRBJ1-2|NA|NA
TGCGCCAGCAGCCAAGGGCGGGGGAGAAGCTATGGCTACACCTTC
CASSQGRGRSYGYTF
>TRBV7-8|TRBJ2-2|NA|NA
TGTGCCAGCAAGATCCCGCGTAACACCGGGGAGCTGTTTTTT
CASKIPRNTGELFF
>TRBV5-1|TRBJ2-5|NA|TRBD1
TGCGCCAGCAGCCTCGGGACAGTCAAAGGAGAGACCCAGTACTTC
CASSLGTVKGETQYF
>TRBV7-8|TRBJ1-5|NA|NA
TGTGCCAGCAGCTTAGGGGGCTATAGCAATCAGCCCCAGCATTTT
CASSLGGYSNQPQHF
>TRBV5-1|TRBJ1-4|NA|NA
TGCGCCAGCAGCTTGGGGGTGTCAGGGCGGAAGGAAAAACTGTTTTTT
CASSLGVSGRKEKLFF
>TRBV7-2|TRBJ2-1|NA|TRBD2
TGTGCCAGCAGCTTAACGGCGGGGGATTACAATGAGCAGTTCTTC
CASSLTAGDYNEQFF
>TRBV27|TRBJ1-5|NA|TRBD1
TGTGCCAGCAATTTACAGGGGGCAGGGCAGCCCCAGCATTTT
CASNLQGAGQPQHF
>TRBV11-2|TRBJ1-1|NA|TRBD1
TGTGCCAGCAGCATCACCAGGGGGACTGAAGCTTTCTTT
CASSITRGTEAFF
>TRBV7-9|TRBJ2-3|NA|NA
TGTGCCAGCAGCTTAGTATCCTATAGGGGGGCGCGAAGCACAGATACGCAGTATTTT
CASSLVSYRGARSTDTQYF
>TRBV2|TRBJ2-2|NA|NA
TGTGCCAGCACCCGGTCGGGGATACCCGGGGAGCTGTTTTTT
CASTRSGIPGELFF
>TRBV7-9|TRBJ2-7|NA|TRBD2
TGTGCCAGCAGCTTGAGTACTAGCGGGAGGACCTACGAGCAGTACTTC
CASSLSTSGRTYEQYF
>TRBV30|TRBJ2-6|once|NA
TGTGCCTGGACTCCCGGCCCGCCGGGGGCCAACGTCCTGACTTTC
CAWTPGPPGANVLTF
>TRBV5-1|TRBJ2-7|NA|NA
TGCGCCAGCAGCTTTGACTACTCCTACGAGCAGTACTTC
CASSFDYSYEQYF